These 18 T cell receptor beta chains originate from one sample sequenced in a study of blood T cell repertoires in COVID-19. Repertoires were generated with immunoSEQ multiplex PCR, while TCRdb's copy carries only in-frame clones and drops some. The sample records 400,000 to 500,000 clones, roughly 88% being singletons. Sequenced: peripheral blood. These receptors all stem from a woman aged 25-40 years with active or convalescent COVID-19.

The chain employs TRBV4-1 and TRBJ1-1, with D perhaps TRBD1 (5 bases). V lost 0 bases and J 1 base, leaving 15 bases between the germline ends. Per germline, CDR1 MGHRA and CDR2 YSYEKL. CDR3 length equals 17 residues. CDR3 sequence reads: CASSQDPPRAWNTEAFF. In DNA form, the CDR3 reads TGCGCCAGCAGCCAAGATCCCCCCAGGGCCTGGAACACTGAAGCTTTCTTT.

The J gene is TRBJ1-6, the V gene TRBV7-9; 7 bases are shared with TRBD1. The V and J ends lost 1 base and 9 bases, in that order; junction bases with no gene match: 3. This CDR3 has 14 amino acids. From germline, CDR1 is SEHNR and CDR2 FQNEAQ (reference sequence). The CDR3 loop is CASSLDAGGSPLHF. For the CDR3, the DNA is TGTGCCAGCAGCTTAGACGCAGGGGGTTCACCCCTCCACTTT.

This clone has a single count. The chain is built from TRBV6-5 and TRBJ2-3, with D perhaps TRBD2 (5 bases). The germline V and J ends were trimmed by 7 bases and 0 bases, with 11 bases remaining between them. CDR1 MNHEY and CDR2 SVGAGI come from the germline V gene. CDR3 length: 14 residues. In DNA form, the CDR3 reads TGTGCCAGCACCGGACTGGGGAGCACAGATACGCAGTATTTT. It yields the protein CASTGLGSTDTQYF.

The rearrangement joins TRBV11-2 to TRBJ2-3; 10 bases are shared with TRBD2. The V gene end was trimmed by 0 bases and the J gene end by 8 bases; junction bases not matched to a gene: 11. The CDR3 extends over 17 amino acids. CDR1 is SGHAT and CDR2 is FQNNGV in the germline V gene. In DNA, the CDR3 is TGTGCCAGCAGCTTAGAGGCTAGCGGGAGTGGGCTGAGTACGCAGTATTTT. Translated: CASSLEASGSGLSTQYF.

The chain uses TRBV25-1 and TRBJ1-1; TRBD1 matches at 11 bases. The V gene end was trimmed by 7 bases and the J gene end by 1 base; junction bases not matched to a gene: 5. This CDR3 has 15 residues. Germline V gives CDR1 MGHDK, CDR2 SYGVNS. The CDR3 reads CASKGTGGTNTEAFF. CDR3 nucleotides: TGTGCCAGCAAGGGGACAGGGGGGACGAACACTGAAGCTTTCTTT.

CDR3 coding DNA: TGTGCCAGCAGTTGGACTAGCGGACCGTCCTACGAGCAGTACTTC. It encodes CASSWTSGPSYEQYF. The V and J genes are TRBV5-4 and TRBJ2-7, with 10 nucleotides matching TRBD2. The germline V gene has CDR1 SGHNT and CDR2 YYREEE (reference sequence). V lost 5 bases, J lost 1 base, and 6 bases stayed unmatched. The CDR3 is 15 amino acids.

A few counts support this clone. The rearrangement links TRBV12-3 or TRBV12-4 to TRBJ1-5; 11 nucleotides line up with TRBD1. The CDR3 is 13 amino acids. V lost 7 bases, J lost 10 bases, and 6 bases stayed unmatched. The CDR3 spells CASTGTGGEPQHF. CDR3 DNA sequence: TGTGCCAGCACCGGGACAGGGGGAGAACCCCAGCATTTT.

CDR3 DNA sequence: TGTGCCAGCAGCTTAGCAGGGGGCCTAGGGGGCTACACCTTC. This gives the protein CASSLAGGLGGYTF. This chain links TRBV7-9 with TRBJ1-2; TRBD1 agrees at 7 bases. The CDR3 runs to 14 residues. The germline V gene encodes CDR1 SEHNR and CDR2 FQNEAQ (reference sequence). V shed 0 bases, J shed 8 bases, and the junction held 6 bases outside the gene matches.

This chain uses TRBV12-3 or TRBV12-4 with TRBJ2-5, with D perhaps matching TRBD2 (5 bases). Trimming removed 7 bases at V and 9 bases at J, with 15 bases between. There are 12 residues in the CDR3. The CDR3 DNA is TGTGCCAGCAACACACTAGTTTACCCCCAGTACTTC. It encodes CASNTLVYPQYF.

CDR3 protein: CASSPQAGLYGYTF. CDR3 DNA sequence: TGTGCCAGCTCACCACAGGCGGGCCTCTATGGCTACACCTTC. The J gene is TRBJ1-2, the V gene TRBV18, with D uncertain. V was shortened by 1 base and J by 4 bases, with 10 bases between the two germline ends. Germline V lookup: CDR1 KGHSH, CDR2 LQKENI. CDR3 length equals 14 residues.

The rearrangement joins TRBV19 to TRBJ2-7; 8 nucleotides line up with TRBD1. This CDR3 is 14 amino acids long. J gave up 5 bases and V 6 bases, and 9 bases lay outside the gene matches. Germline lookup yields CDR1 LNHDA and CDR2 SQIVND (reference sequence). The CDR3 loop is CASSPGQGTHEQYF. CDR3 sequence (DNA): TGTGCCAGTAGCCCAGGACAGGGAACCCACGAGCAGTACTTC.

CDR3 sequence: CASSVGKGLAGADTQYF. The CDR3 bases are TGTGCCAGCAGTGTCGGGAAAGGACTAGCGGGGGCAGATACGCAGTATTTT. V is TRBV27 and J is TRBJ2-3; 13 nucleotides match TRBD2. CDR3 length: 17 amino acids. The trim removed 5 bases at V and 4 bases at J, leaving 9 bases unmatched. Looked up from germline, CDR1 is MNHEY and CDR2 is SMNVEV (reference sequence).

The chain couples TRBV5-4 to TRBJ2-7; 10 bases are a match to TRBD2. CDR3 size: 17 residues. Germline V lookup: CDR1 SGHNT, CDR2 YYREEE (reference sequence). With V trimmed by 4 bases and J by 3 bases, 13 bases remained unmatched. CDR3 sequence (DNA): TGTGCCAGCAGCGCTCCCGGGACTAGCGAACTACTCTACGAGCAGTACTTC. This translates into CASSAPGTSELLYEQYF.

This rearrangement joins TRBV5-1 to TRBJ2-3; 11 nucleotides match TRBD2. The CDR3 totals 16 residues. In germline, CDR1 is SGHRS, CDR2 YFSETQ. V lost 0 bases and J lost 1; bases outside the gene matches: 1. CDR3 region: CASSLAGLAGTDTQYF. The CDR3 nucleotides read TGCGCCAGCAGCTTGGCGGGACTAGCGGGCACAGATACGCAGTATTTT.

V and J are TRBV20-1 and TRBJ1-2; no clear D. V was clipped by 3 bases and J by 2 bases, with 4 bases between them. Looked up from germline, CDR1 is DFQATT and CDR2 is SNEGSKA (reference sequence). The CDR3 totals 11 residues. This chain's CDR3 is CSARENYGYTF. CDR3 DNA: TGCAGTGCTAGGGAGAACTATGGCTACACCTTC.

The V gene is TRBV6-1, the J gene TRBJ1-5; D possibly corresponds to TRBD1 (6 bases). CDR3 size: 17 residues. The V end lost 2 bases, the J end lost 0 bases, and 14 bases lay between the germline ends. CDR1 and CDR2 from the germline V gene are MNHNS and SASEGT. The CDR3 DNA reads TGTGCCAGCAGTGAACCCCCCGACAGGTTTAGCAATCAGCCCCAGCATTTT. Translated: CASSEPPDRFSNQPQHF.

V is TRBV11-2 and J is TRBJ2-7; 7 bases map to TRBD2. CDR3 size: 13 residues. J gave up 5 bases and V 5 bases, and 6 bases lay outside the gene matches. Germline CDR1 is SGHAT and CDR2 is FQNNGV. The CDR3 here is CASSPWTSDEQYF. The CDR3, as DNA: TGTGCCAGCAGCCCTTGGACTAGTGACGAGCAGTACTTC. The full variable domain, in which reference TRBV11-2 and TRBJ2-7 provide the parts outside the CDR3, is EAGVAQSPRYKIIEKRQSVAFWCNPISGHATLYWYQQILGQGPKLLIQFQNNGVVDDSQLPKDRFSAERLKGVDSTLKIQPAKLEDSAVYLCASSPWTSDEQYFGPGTRLTVT.

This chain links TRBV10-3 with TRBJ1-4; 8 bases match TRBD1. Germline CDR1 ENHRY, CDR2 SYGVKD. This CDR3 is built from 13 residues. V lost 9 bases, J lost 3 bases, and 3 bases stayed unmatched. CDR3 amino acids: CAIKQGANEKLFF. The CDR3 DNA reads TGTGCCATAAAACAGGGGGCTAATGAAAAACTGTTTTTT.